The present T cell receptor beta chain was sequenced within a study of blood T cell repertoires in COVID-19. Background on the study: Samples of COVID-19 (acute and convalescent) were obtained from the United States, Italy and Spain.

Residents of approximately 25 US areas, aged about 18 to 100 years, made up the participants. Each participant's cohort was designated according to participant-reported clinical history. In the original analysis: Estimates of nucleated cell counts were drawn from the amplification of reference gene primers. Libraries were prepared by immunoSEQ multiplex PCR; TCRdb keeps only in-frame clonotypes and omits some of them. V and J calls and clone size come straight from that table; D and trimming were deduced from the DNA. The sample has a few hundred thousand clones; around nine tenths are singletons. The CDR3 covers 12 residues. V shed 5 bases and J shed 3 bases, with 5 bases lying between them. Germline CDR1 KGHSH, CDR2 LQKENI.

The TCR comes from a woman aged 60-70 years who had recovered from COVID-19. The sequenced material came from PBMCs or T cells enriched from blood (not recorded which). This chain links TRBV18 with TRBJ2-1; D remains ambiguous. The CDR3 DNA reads TGTGCCAGCTCATCTTACTACAATGAGCAGTTCTTC. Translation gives CASSSYYNEQFF.